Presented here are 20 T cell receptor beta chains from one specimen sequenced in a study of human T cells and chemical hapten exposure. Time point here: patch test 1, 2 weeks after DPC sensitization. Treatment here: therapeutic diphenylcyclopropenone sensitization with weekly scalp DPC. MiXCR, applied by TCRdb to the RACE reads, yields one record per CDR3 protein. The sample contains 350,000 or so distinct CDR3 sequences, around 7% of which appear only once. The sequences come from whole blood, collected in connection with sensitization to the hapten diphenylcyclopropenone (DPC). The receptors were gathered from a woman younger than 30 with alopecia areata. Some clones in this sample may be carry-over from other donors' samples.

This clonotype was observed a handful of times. The CDR3 protein is CASRDGNLVADTQYF. The CDR3 nucleotides are TGTGCCAGCCGGGACGGGAATTTAGTTGCAGATACGCAGTATTTT. The chain combines TRBV7-3 with TRBJ2-3, with D possibly being TRBD1 or TRBD2 (5 bases each). V shed 8 bases and J shed 4 bases, with 19 bases lying between them. Germline V gene data show CDR1 as SGHTA and CDR2 as FQGTGA. The CDR3 totals 15 residues. Full variable domain (rest looked up from reference TRBV7-3 and TRBJ2-3): GAGVSQTPSNKVTEKGKYVELRCDPISGHTALYWYRQSLGQGPEFLIYFQGTGAADDSGLPNDRFFAVRPEGSVSTLKIQRTERGDSAVYLCASRDGNLVADTQYFGPGTRLTVL.

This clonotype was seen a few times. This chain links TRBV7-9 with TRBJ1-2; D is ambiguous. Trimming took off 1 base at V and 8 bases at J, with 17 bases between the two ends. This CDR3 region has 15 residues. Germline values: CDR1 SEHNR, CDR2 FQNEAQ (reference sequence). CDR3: CASSLGGGSLLGYTF. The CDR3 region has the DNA TGTGCCAGCAGCTTAGGGGGAGGGAGCCTTCTCGGCTACACCTTC.

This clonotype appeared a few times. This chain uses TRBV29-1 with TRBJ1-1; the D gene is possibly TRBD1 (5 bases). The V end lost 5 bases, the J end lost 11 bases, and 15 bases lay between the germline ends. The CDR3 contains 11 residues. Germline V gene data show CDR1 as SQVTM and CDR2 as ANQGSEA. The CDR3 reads CSVSPQGRAFF. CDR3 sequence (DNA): TGCAGCGTTAGCCCTCAGGGCAGGGCTTTCTTT.

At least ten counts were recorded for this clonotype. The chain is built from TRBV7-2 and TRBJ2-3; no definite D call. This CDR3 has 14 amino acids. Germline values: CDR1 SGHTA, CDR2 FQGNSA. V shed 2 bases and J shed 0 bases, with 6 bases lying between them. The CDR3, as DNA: TGTGCCAGCAGCTTATCTGGGAGCACAGATACGCAGTATTTT. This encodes CASSLSGSTDTQYF.

The CDR3: CASSQERSGKNIQYF. The CDR3 DNA follows: TGTGCCAGCAGCCAAGAACGGTCAGGGAAAAACATTCAGTACTTC. The genes are TRBV3-1 and TRBJ2-4; TRBD1 is a possible D gene (5 bases). CDR1 and CDR2 (germline): LGHDT, YNNKEL (reference sequence). This CDR3 comprises 15 residues. V lost 0 bases, J lost 4 bases, and 10 bases lay in between.

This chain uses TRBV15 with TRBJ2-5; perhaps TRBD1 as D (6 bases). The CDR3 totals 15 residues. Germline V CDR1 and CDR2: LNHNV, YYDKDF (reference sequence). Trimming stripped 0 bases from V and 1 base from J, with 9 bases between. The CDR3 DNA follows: TGTGCCACCAGCAGAGAAGCGACAGGCCAAGAGACCCAGTACTTC. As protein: CATSREATGQETQYF.

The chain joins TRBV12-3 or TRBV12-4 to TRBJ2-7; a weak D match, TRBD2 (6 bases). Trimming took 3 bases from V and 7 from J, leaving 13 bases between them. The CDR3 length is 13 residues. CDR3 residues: CASSLEDYGEQYF. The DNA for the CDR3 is TGTGCCAGCAGTTTGGAGGACTATGGGGAGCAGTACTTC.

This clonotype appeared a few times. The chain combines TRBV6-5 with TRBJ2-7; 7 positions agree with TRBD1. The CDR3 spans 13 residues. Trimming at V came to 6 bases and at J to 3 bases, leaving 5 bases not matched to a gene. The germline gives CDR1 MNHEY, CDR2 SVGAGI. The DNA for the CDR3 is TGTGCCAGCAGGCCGGGACAGTACTACGAGCAGTACTTC. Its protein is CASRPGQYYEQYF.

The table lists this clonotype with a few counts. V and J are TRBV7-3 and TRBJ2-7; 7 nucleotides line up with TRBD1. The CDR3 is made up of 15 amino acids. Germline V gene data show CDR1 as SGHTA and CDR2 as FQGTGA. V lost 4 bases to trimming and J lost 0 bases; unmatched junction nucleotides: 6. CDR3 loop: CASSSWTGGSYEQYF. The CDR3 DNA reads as TGTGCCAGCAGCTCGTGGACAGGCGGCTCCTACGAGCAGTACTTC.

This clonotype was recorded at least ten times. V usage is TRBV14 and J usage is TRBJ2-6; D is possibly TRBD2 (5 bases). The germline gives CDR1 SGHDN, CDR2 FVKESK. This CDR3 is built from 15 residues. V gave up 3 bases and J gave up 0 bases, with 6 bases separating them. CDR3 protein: CASSQSGSGANVLTF. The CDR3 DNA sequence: TGTGCCAGCAGCCAGAGCGGCTCTGGGGCCAACGTCCTGACTTTC. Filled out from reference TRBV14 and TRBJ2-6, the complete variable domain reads EAGVTQFPSHSVIEKGQTVTLRCDPISGHDNLYWYRRVMGKEIKFLLHFVKESKQDESGMPNNRFLAERTGGTYSTLKVQPAELEDSGVYFCASSQSGSGANVLTFGAGSRLTVL.

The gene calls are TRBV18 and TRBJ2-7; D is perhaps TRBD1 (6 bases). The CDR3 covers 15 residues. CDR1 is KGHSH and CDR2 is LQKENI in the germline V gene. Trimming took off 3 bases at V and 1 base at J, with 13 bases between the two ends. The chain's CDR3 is CASSPTFQGSYEQYF. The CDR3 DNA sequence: TGTGCCAGCTCACCTACGTTTCAGGGGTCCTACGAGCAGTACTTC. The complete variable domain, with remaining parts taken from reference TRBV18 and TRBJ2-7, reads NAGVMQNPRHLVRRRGQEARLRCSPMKGHSHVYWYRQLPEEGLKFMVYLQKENIIDESGMPKERFSAEFPKEGPSILRIQQVVRGDSAAYFCASSPTFQGSYEQYFGPGTRLTVT.

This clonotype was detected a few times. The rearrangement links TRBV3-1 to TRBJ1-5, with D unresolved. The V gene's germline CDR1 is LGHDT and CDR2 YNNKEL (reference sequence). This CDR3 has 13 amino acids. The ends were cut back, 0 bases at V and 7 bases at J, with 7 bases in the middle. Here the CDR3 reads CASSQDRWQPQHF. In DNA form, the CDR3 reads TGTGCCAGCAGCCAAGATCGGTGGCAGCCCCAGCATTTT.

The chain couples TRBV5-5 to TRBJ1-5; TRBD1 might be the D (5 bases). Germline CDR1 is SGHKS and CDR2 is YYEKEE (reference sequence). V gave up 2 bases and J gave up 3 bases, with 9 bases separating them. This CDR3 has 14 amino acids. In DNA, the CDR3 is TGTGCCAGCAGCTTTCGCAGGGACAATCAGCCCCAGCATTTT. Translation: CASSFRRDNQPQHF. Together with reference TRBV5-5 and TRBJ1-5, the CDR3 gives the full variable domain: DAGVTQSPTHLIKTRGQQVTLRCSPISGHKSVSWYQQVLGQGPQFIFQYYEKEERGRGNFPDRFSARQFPNYSSELNVNALLLGDSALYLCASSFRRDNQPQHFGDGTRLSIL.

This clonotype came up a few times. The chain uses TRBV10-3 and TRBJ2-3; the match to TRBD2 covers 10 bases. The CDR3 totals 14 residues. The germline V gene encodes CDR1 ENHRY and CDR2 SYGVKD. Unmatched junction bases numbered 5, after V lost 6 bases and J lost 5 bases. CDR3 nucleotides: TGTGCCATCAGAACTAGCGGGGTAAGAGATACGCAGTATTTT. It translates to CAIRTSGVRDTQYF.

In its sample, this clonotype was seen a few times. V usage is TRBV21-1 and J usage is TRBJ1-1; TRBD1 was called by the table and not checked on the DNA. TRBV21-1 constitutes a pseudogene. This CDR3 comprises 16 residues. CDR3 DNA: TGTGCCAGCAGGTTAAGACAGGGATCCATGAACACTGAAGCTTTCTTT. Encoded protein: CASRLRQGSMNTEAFF.

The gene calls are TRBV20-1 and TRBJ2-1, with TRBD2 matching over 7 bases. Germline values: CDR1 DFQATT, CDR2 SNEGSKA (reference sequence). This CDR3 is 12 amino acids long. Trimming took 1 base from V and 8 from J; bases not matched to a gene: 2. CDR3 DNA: TGCAGTGCTAGAGTGGGAGGGGATGAGCAGTTCTTC. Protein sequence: CSARVGGDEQFF.

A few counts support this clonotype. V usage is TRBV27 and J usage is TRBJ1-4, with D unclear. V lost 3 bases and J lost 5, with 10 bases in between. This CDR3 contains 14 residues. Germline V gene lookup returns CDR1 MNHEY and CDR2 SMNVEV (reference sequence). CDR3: CASSFAGENEKLFF. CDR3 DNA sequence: TGTGCCAGCAGTTTTGCGGGTGAGAATGAAAAACTGTTTTTT.

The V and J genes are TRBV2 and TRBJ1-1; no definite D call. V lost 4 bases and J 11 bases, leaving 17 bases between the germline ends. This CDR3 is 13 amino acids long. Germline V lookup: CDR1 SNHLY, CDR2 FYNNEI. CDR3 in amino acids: CASSGLGDGKAFF. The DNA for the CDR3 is TGTGCCAGCAGTGGGCTCGGCGACGGTAAGGCTTTCTTT.

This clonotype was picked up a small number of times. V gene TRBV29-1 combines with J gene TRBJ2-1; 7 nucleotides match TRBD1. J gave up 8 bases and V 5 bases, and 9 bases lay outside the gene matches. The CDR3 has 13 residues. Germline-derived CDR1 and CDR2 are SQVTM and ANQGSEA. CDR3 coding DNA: TGCAGCGTTATTTTGAGGGGGCGGGATGAGCAGTTCTTC. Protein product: CSVILRGRDEQFF.

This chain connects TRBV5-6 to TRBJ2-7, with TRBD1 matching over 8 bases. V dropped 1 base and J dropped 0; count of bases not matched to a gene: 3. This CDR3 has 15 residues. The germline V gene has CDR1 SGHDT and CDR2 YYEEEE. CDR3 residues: CASSLTGGFSYEQYF. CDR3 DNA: TGTGCCAGCAGCTTGACAGGGGGTTTCTCCTACGAGCAGTACTTC.